These 4 T cell receptor beta chains share one sample of origin, sequenced in a study of control samples from healthy donors and cancer patients (dated by TCRdb to 2020 to 2021). The method was the immunoSEQ multiplex PCR assay. TCRdb retrieved this table from immuneACCESS and kept in-frame rearrangements only. Not all clones are present; in checked studies, unresolved V genes account for under half, and no reason is known for the remainder. The sample data list 150,000 to 200,000 clones, and around 91% of these were observed just once. Approximately 1.4% of the sample comes from the top ten. Sequencing used blood. These receptor sequences come from a woman aged 25 to 45 in good health.

The rearrangement links TRBV9 to TRBJ1-3; 7 bases line up with TRBD1. Trimming removed 4 bases from V and 4 bases from J; junction bases left unmatched: 2. Per germline, CDR1 SGDLS and CDR2 YYNGEE. The CDR3 is 13 amino acids. In DNA form, the CDR3 reads TGTGCCAGCAGCCGACAGGGAGGAAACACCATATATTTT. It codes for CASSRQGGNTIYF.

V usage is TRBV27 and J usage is TRBJ2-1, with 7 bases that match TRBD1. This CDR3 contains 15 residues. Germline V lookup: CDR1 MNHEY, CDR2 SMNVEV (reference sequence). V gave up 5 bases and J gave up 3 bases; unmatched junction bases: 7. CDR3 in amino acids: CASSPQGTNYNEQFF. The CDR3 DNA is TGTGCCAGCAGTCCACAGGGGACGAACTACAATGAGCAGTTCTTC.

J is TRBJ2-2 and V is TRBV7-3; no definite D call. CDR3 length: 13 residues. V lost 5 bases, J lost 4 bases, and 8 bases lay in between. Germline V gene sequence: CDR1 SGHTA, CDR2 FQGTGA. CDR3 DNA: TGTGCCAGCAGCCCACCAACCACCGGGGAGCTGTTTTTT. Its protein product is CASSPPTTGELFF.

The V gene is TRBV18, the J gene TRBJ1-6, with D hard to call. Germline CDR1 is KGHSH and CDR2 is LQKENI. Trimming shortened V by 5 bases and J by 7 bases, and 12 bases separated the two germline ends. This CDR3 region has 14 residues. In DNA, the CDR3 is TGTGCCAGCTCAATGGAAGGGTGGAATTCACCCCTCCACTTT. Protein sequence: CASSMEGWNSPLHF.